These 13 T cell receptor beta chains were sequenced from one sample in a study of blood T cells in healthy people across ages. For the second PCR, which ran for roughly 6 to 12 cycles, a sample-barcoded 5' primer and a J-beta primer mix were used. TCRdb used MiXCR to reprocess the 5' RACE reads, holding one entry per CDR3 protein. The table includes some 640,000 distinct CDR3 sequences, about 30% detected once. The specimen sequenced was blood. Every receptor here comes from a woman of 80 years or more in good health.

This clonotype was counted many times. CDR3 DNA sequence: TGTGCCAGCAGCCAAGGAGCGGGAGGGACAGATACGCAGTATTTT. It translates to CASSQGAGGTDTQYF. The rearrangement joins TRBV4-2 to TRBJ2-3, with 10 bases identical to TRBD2. V lost 1 base to trimming and J lost 3 bases; unmatched junction nucleotides: 1. This CDR3 has 15 amino acids. Germline CDR1 is LGHNA and CDR2 is YNFKEQ.

This clonotype came up many times. This rearrangement joins TRBV28 to TRBJ2-5, with 14 bases lining up with TRBD2. The V and J ends lost 8 bases and 8 bases, in that order; junction bases with no gene match: 7. The CDR3 spans 14 residues. Germline loops: CDR1 MDHEN, CDR2 SYDVKM. The CDR3 sequence is CASSRLAGGDTQYF. The CDR3 DNA is TGTGCCAGCTCTCGACTAGCGGGGGGGGACACCCAGTACTTC. Supplemented by reference TRBV28 and TRBJ2-5, the full variable domain reads DVKVTQSSRYLVKRTGEKVFLECVQDMDHENMFWYRQDPGLGLRLIYFSYDVKMKEKGDIPEGYSVSREKKERFSLILESASTNQTSMYLCASSRLAGGDTQYFGPGTRLLVL.

This clonotype has ten or more counts. The V call is TRBV7-9, the J call TRBJ1-2; D remains ambiguous. In germline, CDR1 is SEHNR, CDR2 FQNEAQ (reference sequence). The ends were cut back, 6 bases at V and 7 bases at J, with 12 bases in the middle. This CDR3 spans 12 amino acids. The CDR3 protein is CASRTGSSGYTF. The CDR3 nucleotides read TGTGCCAGCAGAACCGGGTCGTCTGGCTACACCTTC.

As concerns this clonotype: This sequence may be a read error, since a much larger clone differs from it by one base. The J gene is TRBJ2-1, the V gene TRBV5-1; 9 bases agree with TRBD1. The germline V gene has CDR1 SGHRS and CDR2 YFSETQ. The CDR3 loop spans 14 amino acids. CDR3 bases: TGCGCCAGCACGAGGGGACAGGGCGGGGGTGAGCTGTTCTTC. Protein: CASTRGQGGGELFF. The whole variable domain, filled in from reference TRBV5-1 and TRBJ2-1, reads KAGVTQTPRYLIKTRGQQVTLSCSPISGHRSVSWYQQTPGQGLQFLFEYFSETQRNKGNFPGRFSGRQFSNSRSEMNVSTLELGDSALYLCASTRGQGGGELFFGPGTRLTVL.

To note about this clonotype: A much bigger clone sits one base away, suggesting this may be a read error. The CDR3 nucleotides are TGTGCCAGCAGCTTAGGGAGGACAGGGCGGACTTTCTTT. Translation: CASSLGRTGRTFF. The chain carries TRBV11-2 and TRBJ1-1, with 8 nucleotides matching TRBD1. The germline CDR1 and CDR2 sequences are SGHAT and FQNNGV. There are 13 residues in the CDR3. V was clipped by 1 base and J by 12 bases; unmatched bases: 7.

The table lists this clonotype with a few counts. A much more abundant neighbour one base away suggests this may be a read error. This chain joins TRBV7-2 and TRBJ2-7; TRBD2 agrees at 8 bases. The CDR3 contains 15 residues. With V trimmed by 1 base and J by 7 bases, 9 bases remained unmatched. Germline CDR1 reads SGHTA; CDR2 reads FQGNSA. DNA of the CDR3: TGTGCCAGCAGCTTAGTAGGACTAGCCGATGGTGAGCAGTACTTC. Translation: CASSLVGLADGEQYF.

The V call is TRBV20-1, the J call TRBJ2-3; D might be TRBD2 (7 bases). This CDR3 contains 17 residues. CDR1 is DFQATT, CDR2 SNEGSKA, per germline (reference sequence). V lost 3 bases and J 1 base, leaving 20 bases between the germline ends. The CDR3 loop is CSASPVYREGGTDTQYF. CDR3 DNA: TGCAGTGCTAGCCCCGTCTACAGGGAGGGGGGCACAGATACGCAGTATTTT.

This clonotype came up many times. The J gene is TRBJ2-1, the V gene TRBV6-1; 11 bases line up with TRBD2. The CDR3 contains 16 residues. V trimming: 2 bases; J trimming: 2 bases; junction bases outside the gene matches: 2. CDR1 and CDR2 from the germline V gene are MNHNS and SASEGT. CDR3 nucleotides: TGTGCCAGCAGTGAAACTAGCGGGGGAACCTACAATGAGCAGTTCTTC. Its translation: CASSETSGGTYNEQFF.

V is TRBV20-1 and J is TRBJ2-1; 8 nucleotides agree with TRBD2. This CDR3 comprises 16 residues. Per germline, CDR1 DFQATT and CDR2 SNEGSKA (reference sequence). With V trimmed by 3 bases and J by 3 bases, 10 bases remained unmatched. The chain's CDR3 is CSAREPREGGYNEQFF. CDR3 nucleotide sequence: TGCAGTGCTAGGGAACCACGGGAGGGCGGCTACAATGAGCAGTTCTTC.

The J gene is TRBJ1-1, the V gene TRBV3-1, with D perhaps TRBD1 (6 bases). CDR3 size: 14 residues. Germline V CDR1 and CDR2: LGHDT, YNNKEL (reference sequence). Trimming cost V 4 bases and J 5 bases, with 14 bases left between them. In nucleotides, the CDR3 is TGTGCCAGCAGCCCTCGGCCACAGGGAACTGAAGCTTTCTTT. It codes for CASSPRPQGTEAFF.

This clonotype was observed at least ten times. As DNA, the CDR3 is TGTGCCACCAGCAGAGCCGGTTCGGCAGCCACAGATACGCAGTATTTT. Protein product: CATSRAGSAATDTQYF. The rearrangement uses TRBV15 and TRBJ2-3; D unresolved. V gave up 1 base and J gave up 2 bases, with 13 bases separating them. Germline assignment: CDR1 LNHNV and CDR2 YYDKDF (reference sequence). The CDR3 sequence is 16 residues long.

In its sample, this clonotype was seen many times. The chain joins TRBV15 to TRBJ2-1; 9 nucleotides align to TRBD1. Germline CDR1 LNHNV, CDR2 YYDKDF (reference sequence). The CDR3 has 17 amino acids. The V and J ends lost 1 base and 1 base, in that order; junction bases with no gene match: 5. DNA of the CDR3: TGTGCCACCAGCAGAGGTTCGGGACAGGGATCCTACAATGAGCAGTTCTTC. It yields the protein CATSRGSGQGSYNEQFF.

This clonotype was counted at least ten times. V usage is TRBV7-3 and J usage is TRBJ2-1, with TRBD1 as a possible D gene (6 bases). V was clipped by 0 bases and J by 8 bases, with 14 bases between them. The CDR3 is 15 amino acids. The germline V gene has CDR1 SGHTA and CDR2 FQGTGA. The CDR3 DNA is TGTGCCAGCAGCTTAACGGGGGCAGGGAATGATGAGCAGTTCTTC. Translation: CASSLTGAGNDEQFF.